A single sample gave rise to the 24 T cell receptor beta chains below, sequenced in a study of read filtering for tumor transcriptome and immune sequencing. The library was built from 400 ng RNA with molecular barcoded adaptors for alpha/delta and beta/gamma chains. From the reads, TCRdb called clonotypes with MiXCR, one entry per CDR3 protein. Of around 30,000 distinct CDR3 sequences in the sample, roughly 18% are singletons; the top ten hold roughly 16%. The sequenced sample consisted of a population of CD138-negative cells sorted from bone marrow. The receptors shown here come from a donor aged 40 or over with multiple myeloma.

This clonotype was counted at least ten times. V usage is TRBV7-8 and J usage is TRBJ1-2; D remains ambiguous. Per the germline V gene, CDR1 is SGHVS and CDR2 is FQNEAQ. Trimming took 4 bases from V and 4 from J, leaving 19 bases between them. The CDR3 has 16 amino acids. CDR3 loop: CASSSNLGVAGYGYTF. CDR3 nucleotides: TGTGCCAGCAGCTCGAACCTAGGTGTAGCCGGCTATGGCTACACCTTC.

This clonotype is termed medium-sized (0.01 to 0.1%). The CDR3 DNA reads TGCGCCAGCAGCTTGGCGGGAAACTCCTACGAGCAGTACTTC. Amino acids: CASSLAGNSYEQYF. The chain couples TRBV5-1 to TRBJ2-7; TRBD2 might be the D (5 bases). There are 14 residues in the CDR3. Germline CDR1 is SGHRS and CDR2 is YFSETQ. The germline V and J ends were trimmed by 0 bases and 0 bases, with 7 bases remaining between them.

This clonotype was seen a few times. A much more abundant neighbour one base away suggests this may be a read error. The chain is built from TRBV5-1 and TRBJ1-4; D is perhaps TRBD1 (6 bases). The CDR3 spans 13 residues. Germline V lookup: CDR1 SGHRS, CDR2 YFSETQ. Trimming removed 5 bases from V and 8 bases from J, with 13 bases in between. The CDR3 region is CASSRDMGEKLFF. The CDR3, as DNA: TGCGCCAGCAGTCGGGACATGGGAGAAAAACTGTTTTTT.

This clonotype was recorded many times. This chain uses TRBV20-1 with TRBJ2-7; a possible D gene is TRBD1 (5 bases). With 4 bases removed from V and 0 bases from J, the gap between germline ends came to 13 bases. CDR1 DFQATT and CDR2 SNEGSKA come from the germline V gene (reference sequence). This CDR3 is built from 14 residues. The CDR3 is CSAIRQSSSYEQYF. The CDR3, as DNA: TGCAGTGCTATACGACAGAGTAGCTCCTACGAGCAGTACTTC.

This clonotype has just a few counts. J is TRBJ2-2 and V is TRBV3-1; D gene ambiguous. V shed 1 base and J shed 7 bases, with 4 bases lying between them. Germline V CDR1 and CDR2: LGHDT, YNNKEL (reference sequence). This CDR3 region has 12 residues. The CDR3 sequence: CASSQVVGELFF. The CDR3 DNA reads TGTGCCAGCAGCCAAGTGGTCGGGGAGCTGTTTTTT.

V gene TRBV7-9 combines with J gene TRBJ1-5; D gene unclear. CDR1 is SEHNR, CDR2 FQNEAQ, per germline (reference sequence). The CDR3 sequence is 15 residues long. Trimming shortened V by 1 base and J by 3 bases, and 10 bases separated the two germline ends. The CDR3 coding sequence is TGTGCCAGCAGCTTAGATTATCTGTCCAATCAGCCCCAGCATTTT. Protein product: CASSLDYLSNQPQHF.

This clonotype was seen only a few times. The chain has TRBV20-1 and TRBJ2-7; the match to TRBD2 covers 8 bases. This CDR3 is built from 14 residues. The germline CDR1 and CDR2 sequences are DFQATT and SNEGSKA (reference sequence). V shed 6 bases and J 1 base; nucleotides not matched to a gene: 8. DNA for the CDR3: TGCAGTGCCCAGAGCGGGGGCCGATCCTACGAGCAGTACTTC. It codes for CSAQSGGRSYEQYF.

There are many counts of this clonotype. This sequence joins TRBV28 and TRBJ1-1; D remains ambiguous. Trimming cost V 1 base and J 0 bases, with 6 bases left between them. Germline V gene lookup returns CDR1 MDHEN and CDR2 SYDVKM. The CDR3 spans 14 residues. CDR3 in DNA: TGTGCCAGCAGTTTATACGCCGTGAACACTGAAGCTTTCTTT. This codes for CASSLYAVNTEAFF.

The V and J genes are TRBV7-3 and TRBJ2-5; 7 bases line up with TRBD1. CDR3 length: 13 residues. With V trimmed by 5 bases and J by 5 bases, 5 bases remained unmatched. CDR1 and CDR2 (germline): SGHTA, FQGTGA. Here the CDR3 DNA reads TGTGCCAGCAGCAAACAGGGGCGGGAGACCCAGTACTTC. Amino acid sequence: CASSKQGRETQYF.

V usage is TRBV9 and J usage is TRBJ2-3; 10 nucleotides agree with TRBD2. This CDR3 has 15 residues. Germline CDR1 SGDLS, CDR2 YYNGEE. Unmatched junction bases numbered 5, after V lost 3 bases and J lost 4 bases. The CDR3 coding sequence is TGTGCCAGCAGCGCCCAACTAGCGGGGTCAGATACGCAGTATTTT. This encodes CASSAQLAGSDTQYF.

The chain couples TRBV6-2 or TRBV6-3 to TRBJ1-2, with TRBD1 identical over 7 bases. V lost 8 bases to trimming and J lost 0 bases; unmatched junction nucleotides: 12. The CDR3 has 16 residues. Germline V gene lookup returns CDR1 MNHEY and CDR2 SVGEGT. The CDR3 here is CASLSRDRYPNYGYTF. The CDR3, as DNA: TGTGCCAGCCTGTCCCGGGACAGATACCCTAACTATGGCTACACCTTC.

This clonotype was counted at least ten times. The chain uses TRBV20-1 and TRBJ2-5; 14 bases match TRBD2. CDR3 length: 17 residues. Trimming cost V 5 bases and J 2 bases; bases outside gene matches: 10. CDR1 is DFQATT and CDR2 is SNEGSKA in the germline V gene (reference sequence). CDR3 coding DNA: TGCAGTGCTCCCACCCCCGGACTAGCGGGAGGACAAGAGACCCAGTACTTC. This codes for CSAPTPGLAGGQETQYF.

This clonotype was seen repeatedly, ten times or more. This rearrangement joins TRBV7-6 to TRBJ2-1; a possible D gene is TRBD1 (6 bases). The V end was cut by 5 bases, the J end by 9 bases, with 14 bases between. Germline loops: CDR1 SGHVS, CDR2 FNYEAQ. The CDR3 sequence is 13 residues long. The CDR3 DNA follows: TGTGCCAGCAGCAAGAGGGGGTTTACTGAGCAGTTCTTC. It is translated as CASSKRGFTEQFF.

This clonotype has a count of ten or more. The genes are TRBV5-1 and TRBJ1-5; D gene ambiguous. V was cut by 1 base and J by 5 bases, with 13 bases left in between. This CDR3 spans 15 amino acids. Germline V gene lookup returns CDR1 SGHRS and CDR2 YFSETQ. The CDR3 loop reads CASSLSARTDQPQHF. CDR3 bases: TGCGCCAGCAGCTTGTCGGCCCGCACGGATCAGCCCCAGCATTTT.

This clonotype was observed at least ten times. The J gene is TRBJ1-1, the V gene TRBV12-3 or TRBV12-4, with 8 bases that match TRBD1. The CDR3 is 14 residues long. Trimming cost V 5 bases and J 4 bases; bases outside gene matches: 6. As DNA, the CDR3 is TGTGCCAGCAGTCTACAGGGGGGGAGCACTGAAGCTTTCTTT. The encoded protein is CASSLQGGSTEAFF.

The V gene is TRBV5-1, the J gene TRBJ2-7; D gene unclear. This CDR3 spans 13 amino acids. Per the germline V gene, CDR1 is SGHRS and CDR2 is YFSETQ. Trimming removed 2 bases from V and 3 bases from J, with 9 bases in between. In DNA form, the CDR3 reads TGCGCCAGCAGCTTAGGTCAGTTCTACGAGCAGTACTTC. Protein sequence: CASSLGQFYEQYF.

This clonotype was seen a handful of times. The gene calls are TRBV3-1 and TRBJ1-3; tentative D call: TRBD1 (5 bases). CDR1 and CDR2 from the germline V gene are LGHDT and YNNKEL (reference sequence). V lost 2 bases to trimming and J lost 0 bases, with 14 bases between them. This CDR3 is 17 amino acids long. The CDR3 nucleotides are TGTGCCAGCAGCCAAACCCGGGACCCAACCTCTGGAAACACCATATATTTT. It yields the protein CASSQTRDPTSGNTIYF. The whole variable domain, filled in from reference TRBV3-1 and TRBJ1-3, reads DTAVSQTPKYLVTQMGNDKSIKCEQNLGHDTMYWYKQDSKKFLKIMFSYNNKELIINETVPNRFSPKSPDKAHLNLHINSLELGDSAVYFCASSQTRDPTSGNTIYFGEGSWLTVV.

In its sample, this clonotype was seen many times. The rearrangement links TRBV5-1 to TRBJ2-3, with D tentatively TRBD1 (6 bases). CDR1 is SGHRS and CDR2 is YFSETQ in the germline V gene. Trimming took off 1 base at V and 1 base at J, with 16 bases between the two ends. This CDR3 is 17 amino acids long. The CDR3 DNA reads as TGCGCCAGCAGCTTGTTTTTCAGGGGCGAAGGCACAGATACGCAGTATTTT. Protein product: CASSLFFRGEGTDTQYF.

Regarding this clonotype: A much larger clone differs from this one at a single base, so this may be a read error. The chain carries TRBV10-1 and TRBJ2-3, with TRBD2 as a possible D gene (6 bases). This CDR3 contains 14 residues. In germline, CDR1 is WNHNN, CDR2 SYGVQD (reference sequence). CDR3 nucleotide sequence: TGCGCCAGCAGTAGCACAACTAGCACAGGTACGCAGTATTTT. Protein sequence: CASSSTTSTGTQYF.

This clonotype was counted ten times or more. This sequence joins TRBV29-1 and TRBJ2-7; TRBD2 aligns across 14 bases. The CDR3 is 14 residues long. Germline V gene sequence: CDR1 SQVTM, CDR2 ANQGSEA. Trimming cost V 6 bases and J 6 bases; bases outside gene matches: 7. The CDR3 is CSVSGLAGGSEQYF. The CDR3 nucleotides are TGCAGCGTCTCCGGACTAGCGGGGGGAAGCGAGCAGTACTTC.

Regarding this clonotype: This likely came from a read error, as a far larger clone is one base away. The chain couples TRBV6-2 or TRBV6-3 to TRBJ2-1, with TRBD1 matching over 9 bases. Germline lookup yields CDR1 MNHEY and CDR2 SVGEGT. Trimming cost V 1 base and J 9 bases; bases outside gene matches: 7. The CDR3 sequence is 15 residues long. The DNA of the CDR3 is TGTGCCAGCAGTTACTTCTCCGGGACAGGGAGTGAGCAGTTCTTC. Protein sequence: CASSYFSGTGSEQFF.

This chain joins TRBV28 and TRBJ1-2, with 9 positions matching TRBD1. The CDR3 contains 14 residues. Trimming removed 4 bases from V and 7 bases from J; junction bases left unmatched: 7. Germline V gene data show CDR1 as MDHEN and CDR2 as SYDVKM. The CDR3 bases are TGTGCCAGCAGTTCCGGGACAGGGATTTCTGGCTACACCTTC. The encoded protein is CASSSGTGISGYTF.

In this sample, this clonotype turned up many times. The chain joins TRBV5-6 to TRBJ2-7; 7 bases map to TRBD1. The length of the CDR3 is 14 residues. Germline CDR1 is SGHDT and CDR2 is YYEEEE. V shed 3 bases, J shed 3 bases, and the junction held 6 bases outside the gene matches. The CDR3 DNA reads TGTGCCAGCAGCTCGGGACAGCTTGTCTACGAGCAGTACTTC. Translation: CASSSGQLVYEQYF.

Ten or more counts support this clonotype. V gene TRBV20-1 combines with J gene TRBJ2-1; maybe TRBD2 (6 bases). Germline lookup yields CDR1 DFQATT and CDR2 SNEGSKA (reference sequence). The CDR3 is 16 residues long. Trimming stripped 5 bases from V and 4 bases from J, with 21 bases between. The CDR3 DNA is TGCAGTGCTCCTCGTGCGGGGAGGAGGGTGTACAATGAGCAGTTCTTC. This codes for CSAPRAGRRVYNEQFF.